This T cell receptor beta chain was recovered during a study of T cells in Graves' hyperthyroidism and ophthalmopathy. Investigators excluded patients with uncontrolled infection, other autoimmune disease, pregnancy or lactation. Regarding this clonotype: At one end the junction does not follow the germline gene, possibly because of a read error.

RNA transcripts were the template for amplifying TCR beta CDR3 regions. Using the HTBI primer set, a first-round RT-PCR was run on the TCR CDR3. Each CDR3 protein is one row after TCRdb ran MiXCR on the multiplex PCR reads. The sample has hundreds of thousands of distinct CDR3 sequences; approximately 20% are singletons. The CDR3 runs to 14 residues. The germline V gene encodes CDR1 MNHGY and CDR2 SVAAGI. Sample: blood. The receptor's source is a middle-aged man with Graves' ophthalmopathy. The chain carries TRBV6-9 and TRBJ1-3; D ambiguous. The CDR3 coding sequence is TGTACCAGCAGAGACCGGATATCTGGAAACACCATATATTTT. It translates to CTSRDRISGNTIYF.